These T cell receptor beta chains were read from a single sample in a study of shared clonotypes between healthy human individuals. Clones were sequenced by immunoSEQ multiplex PCR, and TCRdb holds only the in-frame ones, with some missing. The sample consists of over 850,000 clones, more than 75% of them appearing once. The sample consisted of memory CD4+ T cells from PBMCs. These TCRs come from a man aged 18 to 30 in good health. Some clones in this sample may be carry-over from other donors' samples. CDR3s include the opening cysteine and the closing phenylalanine or tryptophan. D genes are given only for firm matches. For some rows the clone size is stated as once, few or many, or as a class when expanded; others skip it.

D: -; V: TRBV7-9; size: -; J: TRBJ1-2; CDR3: CASSRTEGYTF; DNA: TGTGCCAGCAGCCGGACAGAGGGCTACACCTTC
D: -; V: TRBV19; size: -; J: TRBJ1-5; CDR3: CASSLTGARKHF; DNA: TGTGCCAGCTCTCTGACGGGCGCGAGAAAGCATTTT
D: -; V: TRBV7-2; size: -; J: TRBJ2-5; CDR3: CASSLGAAGETQYF; DNA: TGTGCCAGCAGCTTGGGGGCCGCGGGAGAGACCCAGTACTTC
D: -; V: TRBV20-1; size: -; J: TRBJ2-1; CDR3: CSAPVRNEQFF; DNA: TGCAGTGCTCCCGTCCGCAATGAGCAGTTCTTC
D: TRBD1; V: TRBV7-9; size: -; J: TRBJ2-3; CDR3: CASSTRQGGTDTQYF; DNA: TGTGCCAGCAGCACCCGACAGGGGGGCACAGATACGCAGTATTTT
D: -; V: TRBV5-4; size: -; J: TRBJ1-1; CDR3: CASGWDMNTEAFF; DNA: TGTGCCAGCGGATGGGATATGAACACTGAAGCTTTCTTT
D: TRBD2; V: TRBV27; size: -; J: TRBJ2-7; CDR3: CASSSPSGSYEQYF; DNA: TGTGCCAGCAGTTCTCCTAGCGGTTCCTACGAGCAGTACTTC
D: TRBD1; V: TRBV5-1; size: -; J: TRBJ2-5; CDR3: CASSLIGTVEETQYF; DNA: TGCGCCAGCAGCTTGATAGGGACAGTGGAAGAGACCCAGTACTTC
D: TRBD1; V: TRBV19; size: -; J: TRBJ1-2; CDR3: CASSMGWTGNSIYGYTF; DNA: TGTGCCAGTAGTATGGGATGGACAGGGAATTCCATCTATGGCTACACCTTC
D: -; V: TRBV7-9; size: -; J: TRBJ1-1; CDR3: CASSLVGNTEAFF; DNA: TGTGCCAGCAGCTTAGTAGGGAACACTGAAGCTTTCTTT
D: -; V: TRBV5-8; size: -; J: TRBJ2-7; CDR3: CASSLDQLYEQYF; DNA: TGTGCCAGCAGCCTAGACCAGCTCTACGAGCAGTACTTC
D: -; V: TRBV10-3; size: -; J: TRBJ1-2; CDR3: CAISGNRRGSYGYTF; DNA: TGTGCCATCAGTGGAAACAGGAGAGGGTCTTATGGCTACACCTTC
D: -; V: TRBV7-9; size: -; J: TRBJ2-7; CDR3: CASSPPLGGSNYEQYF; DNA: TGTGCCAGCAGCCCCCCGCTAGGGGGATCAAACTACGAGCAGTACTTC
D: TRBD2; V: TRBV4-2; size: -; J: TRBJ2-7; CDR3: CASSRGTSGDYEQYF; DNA: TGTGCCAGCAGCCGGGGGACTAGCGGGGACTACGAGCAGTACTTC
D: -; V: TRBV27; size: -; J: TRBJ2-3; CDR3: CASSSLRTSTDTQYF; DNA: TGTGCCAGCAGCTCGCTGCGGACTAGCACAGATACGCAGTATTTT
D: TRBD2; V: TRBV5-4; size: -; J: TRBJ2-3; CDR3: CASSSTIAGGTQYF; DNA: TGTGCCAGCAGCTCGACGATAGCGGGAGGAACGCAGTATTTT
D: -; V: TRBV7-9; size: -; J: TRBJ2-1; CDR3: CASSFGLSGEQFF; DNA: TGTGCCAGCAGCTTCGGGTTGTCGGGTGAGCAGTTCTTC
D: -; V: TRBV7-9; size: -; J: TRBJ2-1; CDR3: CASSLGGFTYNEQFF; DNA: TGTGCCAGCAGCTTAGGCGGGTTTACTTACAATGAGCAGTTCTTC
D: -; V: TRBV5-1; size: many; J: TRBJ2-1; CDR3: CASSADSEQFF; DNA: TGCGCCAGCAGCGCGGACAGCGAGCAGTTCTTC
D: -; V: TRBV5-1; size: -; J: TRBJ2-5; CDR3: CASSFKQGGETQYF; DNA: TGCGCCAGCAGCTTTAAACAGGGTGGAGAGACCCAGTACTTC
D: -; V: TRBV25-1; size: many; J: TRBJ2-5; CDR3: CASSHQGIRGRETQYF; DNA: TGTGCCAGCAGTCACCAAGGAATCAGGGGTCGGGAGACCCAGTACTTC
D: -; V: TRBV7-2; size: -; J: TRBJ2-3; CDR3: CASSPRRLASADTQYF; DNA: TGTGCCAGCAGCCCTCGCCGCCTAGCGTCGGCAGATACGCAGTATTTT
D: -; V: TRBV5-1; size: -; J: TRBJ2-1; CDR3: CASSWQGLGDEQFF; DNA: TGCGCCAGCAGCTGGCAGGGCCTAGGGGATGAGCAGTTCTTC
D: -; V: TRBV18; size: -; J: TRBJ1-1; CDR3: CASSPLKDSSEAFF; DNA: TGTGCCAGCTCACCACTTAAGGACAGCAGCGAAGCTTTCTTT
D: TRBD1; V: TRBV6-6; size: -; J: TRBJ1-5; CDR3: CASSWDRPNQPQHF; DNA: TGTGCCAGCAGTTGGGACAGACCAAATCAGCCCCAGCATTTT
D: -; V: TRBV19; size: -; J: TRBJ2-3; CDR3: CASSPRSKGRPDTQYF; DNA: TGTGCCAGTAGTCCCCGTAGTAAAGGCCGGCCAGATACGCAGTATTTT
D: TRBD1; V: TRBV6-5; size: few; J: TRBJ1-2; CDR3: CASKTGQLNYGYTF; DNA: TGTGCCAGCAAAACGGGACAGCTAAACTATGGCTACACCTTC
D: TRBD1; V: TRBV5-4; size: -; J: TRBJ2-3; CDR3: CASSPTGRSTDTQYF; DNA: TGTGCCAGCAGCCCGACAGGGCGTAGCACAGATACGCAGTATTTT
D: TRBD2; V: TRBV7-6; size: -; J: TRBJ2-1; CDR3: CASSLAGTSGRIYNEQFF; DNA: TGTGCCAGCAGCTTAGCAGGGACTAGCGGGAGGATCTACAATGAGCAGTTCTTC
D: TRBD1; V: TRBV7-2; size: -; J: TRBJ1-4; CDR3: CASSSGQGLIPNEKLFF; DNA: TGTGCCAGCAGCTCTGGACAGGGGTTGATTCCTAATGAAAAACTGTTTTTT
D: TRBD1; V: TRBV5-4; size: once; J: TRBJ2-3; CDR3: CASSLGTGDPQYF; DNA: TGTGCCAGCAGCTTGGGGACAGGGGATCCGCAGTATTTT
D: -; V: TRBV4-2; size: once; J: TRBJ1-1; CDR3: CASSQDFRLNTEAFF; DNA: TGTGCCAGCAGCCAAGACTTTCGGTTGAACACTGAAGCTTTCTTT
D: -; V: TRBV4-2; size: -; J: TRBJ2-1; CDR3: CASSQDLDLRNEQFF; DNA: TGTGCCAGCAGCCAAGATCTAGACTTGAGGAATGAGCAGTTCTTC
D: -; V: TRBV28; size: -; J: TRBJ1-5; CDR3: CASSLQVSQPQHF; DNA: TGTGCCAGCAGTTTACAGGTATCTCAGCCCCAGCATTTT
D: -; V: TRBV28; size: -; J: TRBJ1-3; CDR3: CASSLVGGIGSGNTIYF; DNA: TGTGCCAGCAGCCTTGTAGGGGGTATAGGCTCTGGAAACACCATATATTTT
D: -; V: TRBV4-3; size: -; J: TRBJ1-5; CDR3: CASSQEGGREYQPQHF; DNA: TGCGCCAGCAGCCAAGAGGGGGGACGGGAGTATCAGCCCCAGCATTTT
D: -; V: TRBV5-1; size: few; J: TRBJ1-1; CDR3: CASSLALNTEAFF; DNA: TGCGCCAGCAGCTTGGCACTGAACACTGAAGCTTTCTTT
D: TRBD1; V: TRBV2; size: -; J: TRBJ1-5; CDR3: CASRASGTGGVQPQHF; DNA: TGTGCCAGCAGGGCATCCGGGACAGGGGGCGTTCAGCCCCAGCATTTT
D: -; V: TRBV10-1; size: -; J: TRBJ2-7; CDR3: CASSPGTLYDEQYF; DNA: TGCGCCAGCAGCCCCGGGACTTTGTACGACGAGCAGTACTTC
D: -; V: TRBV29-1; size: -; J: TRBJ1-4; CDR3: CSVTWGAREKLFF; DNA: TGCAGTGTTACTTGGGGGGCGCGAGAAAAACTGTTTTTT
D: TRBD1; V: TRBV29-1; size: -; J: TRBJ2-5; CDR3: CSVGGGAQETQYF; DNA: TGCAGCGTTGGAGGGGGCGCTCAAGAGACCCAGTACTTC
D: -; V: TRBV15; size: few; J: TRBJ2-2; CDR3: CATSRSSGTGELFF; DNA: TGTGCCACCAGCAGATCGTCCGGAACCGGGGAGCTGTTTTTT
D: TRBD2; V: TRBV5-6; size: few; J: TRBJ2-5; CDR3: CASSFKLAGAQETQYF; DNA: TGTGCCAGCAGCTTTAAACTAGCGGGGGCCCAAGAGACCCAGTACTTC
D: -; V: TRBV28; size: -; J: TRBJ1-1; CDR3: CASSLRTQGHTEAFF; DNA: TGTGCCAGCAGTTTACGGACCCAGGGGCACACTGAAGCTTTCTTT
D: -; V: TRBV23-1; size: -; J: TRBJ1-5; CDR3: CASSQSQQGHFNQPQHF; DNA: TGCGCCAGCAGTCAATCTCAGCAGGGTCACTTCAATCAGCCCCAGCATTTT
D: -; V: TRBV6-5; size: -; J: TRBJ2-1; CDR3: CASSYSRASSYNEQFF; DNA: TGTGCCAGCAGTTACTCGAGGGCTAGCTCCTACAATGAGCAGTTCTTC
D: -; V: TRBV29-1; size: -; J: TRBJ2-1; CDR3: CSGRDSYNEQFF; DNA: TGCAGCGGTCGGGACTCCTACAATGAGCAGTTCTTC
D: TRBD2; V: TRBV5-1; size: -; J: TRBJ2-1; CDR3: CASSSRPGGSGGFF; DNA: TGCGCCAGCAGCTCGAGACCCGGCGGCTCGGGGGGGTTCTTC
D: -; V: TRBV7-3; size: -; J: TRBJ2-5; CDR3: CASSPRRGETQYF; DNA: TGTGCCAGCAGCCCTCGGAGGGGGGAGACCCAGTACTTC
D: -; V: TRBV6-1; size: -; J: TRBJ1-6; CDR3: CASSETWNSPLHF; DNA: TGTGCCAGCAGTGAAACATGGAATTCACCCCTCCACTTT
D: TRBD1; V: TRBV28; size: -; J: TRBJ1-1; CDR3: CASSSGQMNTEAFF; DNA: TGTGCCAGCAGTTCGGGACAGATGAACACTGAAGCTTTCTTT
D: -; V: TRBV6-1; size: once; J: TRBJ2-1; CDR3: CASVTAWGDEQFF; DNA: TGTGCCAGCGTTACCGCTTGGGGCGATGAGCAGTTCTTC
D: -; V: TRBV19; size: -; J: TRBJ2-2; CDR3: CASSIVRGTNTGELFF; DNA: TGTGCCAGTAGTATAGTTAGGGGGACGAACACCGGGGAGCTGTTTTTT
D: TRBD1; V: TRBV11-3; size: -; J: TRBJ2-1; CDR3: CASSRGQGARNEQFF; DNA: TGTGCCAGCAGCCGCGGACAGGGGGCTCGGAATGAGCAGTTCTTC
D: -; V: TRBV11-2; size: -; J: TRBJ1-2; CDR3: CASSLGPTTLYGYTF; DNA: TGTGCCAGCAGCTTAGGGCCTACTACGCTCTATGGCTACACCTTC
D: TRBD1; V: TRBV7-2; size: -; J: TRBJ2-3; CDR3: CASSLVQGQGTDTQYF; DNA: TGTGCCAGCAGCTTAGTCCAGGGACAGGGTACAGATACGCAGTATTTT
D: -; V: TRBV19; size: -; J: TRBJ1-2; CDR3: CASTTILGGGYTF; DNA: TGTGCCAGTACGACAATCCTTGGGGGTGGCTACACCTTC